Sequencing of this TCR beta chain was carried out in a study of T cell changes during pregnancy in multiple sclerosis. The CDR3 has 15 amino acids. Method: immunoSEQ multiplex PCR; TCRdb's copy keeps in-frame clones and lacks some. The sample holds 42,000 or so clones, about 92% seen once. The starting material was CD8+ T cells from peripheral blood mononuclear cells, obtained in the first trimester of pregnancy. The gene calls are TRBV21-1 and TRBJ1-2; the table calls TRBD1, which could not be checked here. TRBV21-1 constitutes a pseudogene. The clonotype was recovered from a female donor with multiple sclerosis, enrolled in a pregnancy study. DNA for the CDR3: TGTGCCAGCAACCCCTATCAGGTGGTGATGAACGGCTACACCTTC. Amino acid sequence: CASNPYQVVMNGYTF.